This TCR beta chain is from a study of CD8 T cells in Susac syndrome. Looking at the study overall: At the time their blood was drawn, patients with Susac syndrome were either therapy-naive, on corticosteroids (with some of them also receiving intravenous immunoglobulin), or on intravenous immunoglobulin alone.

Negative isolation was used for CD8+ and CD4+ T cells and FACS enrichment for TEMRA cells. Reverse transcription used 0.5 to 1 ug RNA and random hexamers. Via MiXCR, TCRdb re-called the immunoSEQ multiplex PCR reads, giving one row per CDR3 protein. The table records tens of thousands of distinct CDR3 sequences, roughly 93% of them present only once. Sequenced input: CD4+ T cells from PBMCs. This TCR came from a human donor with Susac syndrome.

CDR3 nucleotides: TGTGCCAGCAGTCCTGAAGGGGGGTCCGGGGAGCTGTTTTTT. Protein product: CASSPEGGSGELFF. The chain employs TRBV3-1 and TRBJ2-2; D possibly uses TRBD1 or TRBD2 (6 bases each). CDR3 size: 14 residues. Trimming took 6 bases from V and 6 from J, leaving 14 bases between them. Germline CDR1 reads LGHDT; CDR2 reads YNNKEL (reference sequence).